This TCR beta chain stems from a study of T-cell reconstitution after alpha-beta-depleted transplantation in children. The CDR3 has 14 amino acids. Looked up from germline, CDR1 is MNHEY and CDR2 is SVGEGT. The germline V and J ends were trimmed by 5 bases and 8 bases, with 16 bases remaining between them. Unique molecular identifiers were built into the TCRbeta library. TCRdb itself ran the PCR reads through MiXCR, one entry per CDR3 protein. Found here are about 110,000 distinct CDR3 sequences, about 6.4% of them singletons; the top ten hold roughly 25%. Regarding the study as a whole: The high TCRbeta diversity at day 60 in some patients came from surviving recipient T cells and thymic progenitors. In patients about two months after transplant, alpha-beta T cells reportedly arose from several hundred expanded graft clones. Hyperexpanded clones declined; after one year, newly produced T cells mostly supplied diversity.

With respect to this clonotype: Its target is unknown.

This chain joins TRBV6-2 or TRBV6-3 and TRBJ2-1; tentatively, D is TRBD1 or TRBD2 (5 bases each). The input for sequencing was PBMCs, mostly from graft donor cells, taken 360 days after TCRalphabeta/CD19-depleted stem cell transplant. This sequence originates from a male patient aged 2-15 years who had a stem cell transplant for acute lymphoblastic leukemia, so the T cells may come from the graft donor. CDR3 in DNA: TGTGCCAGCAGTCAGATCGCGGGCAGGGATGAGCAGTTCTTC. It specifies CASSQIAGRDEQFF.